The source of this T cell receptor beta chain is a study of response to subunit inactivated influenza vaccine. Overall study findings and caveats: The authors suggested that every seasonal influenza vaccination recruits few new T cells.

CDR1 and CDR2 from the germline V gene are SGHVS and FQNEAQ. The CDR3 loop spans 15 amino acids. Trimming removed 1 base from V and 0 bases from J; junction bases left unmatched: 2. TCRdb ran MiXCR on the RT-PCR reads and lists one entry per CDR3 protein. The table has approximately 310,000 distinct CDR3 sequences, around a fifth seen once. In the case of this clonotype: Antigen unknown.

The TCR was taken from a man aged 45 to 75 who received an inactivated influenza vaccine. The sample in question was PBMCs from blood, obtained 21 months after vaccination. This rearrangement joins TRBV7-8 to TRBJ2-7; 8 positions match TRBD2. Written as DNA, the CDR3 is TGTGCCAGCAGCTTAGAACTAGCGGCCTCCTACGAGCAGTACTTC. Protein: CASSLELAASYEQYF.